Shown below are 18 T cell receptor beta chains from a single sample sequenced in a study of blood T cell repertoires in COVID-19. Libraries were prepared by immunoSEQ multiplex PCR; TCRdb keeps only in-frame clonotypes and omits some of them. The profile shows about 160,000 clones, around 87% of them singletons. Sequenced: peripheral blood. The source is a woman aged 55-70 years with active or convalescent COVID-19.

This clone was detected only once. The chain combines TRBV19 with TRBJ1-2; D is uncertain. V lost 3 bases, J lost 1 base, and 9 bases lay in between. The CDR3 extends over 14 amino acids. Germline V gene lookup returns CDR1 LNHDA and CDR2 SQIVND (reference sequence). CDR3 coding DNA: TGTGCCAGTAGTATTGAGCGGGGTAACTATGGCTACACCTTC. Its translation is CASSIERGNYGYTF.

This rearrangement joins TRBV3-1 (or the pseudogene TRBV3-2) to TRBJ2-2, with 9 bases fitting TRBD2. J lost 4 bases, V lost 1 base, and 4 bases had no gene match. Germline V gene sequence: CDR1 LGHDT, CDR2 YNNKEL (reference sequence). The CDR3 is made up of 16 amino acids. The CDR3 loop is CASSQVAGGVTGELFF. The CDR3 region has the DNA TGTGCCAGCAGCCAAGTGGCGGGGGGGGTCACCGGGGAGCTGTTTTTT.

This clone was found once. The V gene is TRBV10-3, the J gene TRBJ1-5, with D possibly TRBD1 on 6 matching bases. Trimming took off 10 bases at V and 2 bases at J, with 18 bases between the two ends. CDR3 length: 15 residues. Germline assignment: CDR1 ENHRY and CDR2 SYGVKD. CDR3: CATTTGNDGNQPQHF. CDR3 coding DNA: TGTGCCACTACCACAGGGAACGACGGCAATCAGCCCCAGCATTTT.

V usage is TRBV4-3 and J usage is TRBJ2-5, with TRBD1 as a possible D gene (5 bases). The CDR3 is 14 residues long. Trimming pared 0 bases from V and 7 bases from J, leaving 12 bases between. Germline-derived CDR1 and CDR2 are LGHNA and YSLEER. The CDR3, as DNA: TGCGCCAGCAGCCAAGAATGGCCCCAGGGGACCCAGTACTTC. It yields the protein CASSQEWPQGTQYF.

The rearrangement links TRBV5-6 to TRBJ1-1, with TRBD1 as a possible D gene (5 bases). The germline V gene encodes CDR1 SGHDT and CDR2 YYEEEE. The V end was cut by 0 bases, the J end by 7 bases, with 13 bases between. The CDR3 extends over 14 amino acids. For the CDR3, the DNA is TGTGCCAGCAGCTTGGCCATCGGGGGGAGTGAAGCTTTCTTT. Protein product: CASSLAIGGSEAFF.

The chain's CDR3 is CASSGPGEETQYF. CDR3 DNA: TGTGCCAGCAGCGGTCCCGGGGAAGAGACCCAGTACTTC. The chain recombines TRBV5-4 with TRBJ2-5; maybe TRBD2 (5 bases). Between the trimmed V and J ends, which lost 4 bases and 3 bases, there was a span of 10 bases. Germline V lookup: CDR1 SGHNT, CDR2 YYREEE (reference sequence). This CDR3 contains 13 residues.

The J gene is TRBJ2-2, the V gene TRBV3-1 (or the pseudogene TRBV3-2); 9 bases fit TRBD2. Germline V lookup: CDR1 LGHDT, CDR2 YNNKEL (reference sequence). Trimming removed 4 bases from V and 3 bases from J; junction bases left unmatched: 3. This CDR3 is built from 15 residues. CDR3 residues: CASSPAGGYTGELFF. The CDR3 DNA sequence: TGTGCCAGCAGCCCAGCGGGGGGCTACACCGGGGAGCTGTTTTTT.

The sample holds one count of this clone. The V and J genes are TRBV5-1 and TRBJ2-1, with a weak D call TRBD2 (5 bases). Trimming removed 4 bases at V and 6 bases at J, with 11 bases between. Germline V gives CDR1 SGHRS, CDR2 YFSETQ. The CDR3 runs to 13 residues. The CDR3 region is CASSRRVGNEQFF. The DNA for the CDR3 is TGCGCCAGCAGCAGGCGGGTGGGCAATGAGCAGTTCTTC.

The chain is built from TRBV5-8 and TRBJ2-7; 9 bases are a match to TRBD2. J gave up 4 bases and V 6 bases, and 14 bases lay outside the gene matches. CDR3 length: 16 amino acids. CDR1 SGHTS and CDR2 YDEGEE come from the germline V gene. The CDR3 loop reads CASNSPPSGGLYEQYF. The CDR3 DNA is TGTGCCAGCAACTCTCCCCCCAGCGGGGGGTTGTACGAGCAGTACTTC.

In regard to this clone: Sequence at one end of the junction differs from germline and may be a read error. The gene calls are TRBV6-6 and TRBJ1-4; D unclear. The germline V gene has CDR1 MNHNY and CDR2 SVGAGI (reference sequence). CDR3 length: 14 residues. The CDR3 DNA is TGTGCCAGCAGTTCGACGGGTATTAATGAAAAACTGGTTTTT. It translates to CASSSTGINEKLVF.

The rearrangement uses TRBV21-1 and TRBJ2-3; the table's D gene call, TRBD1, was not cross checked with the DNA. TRBV21-1 is annotated as a pseudogene. The CDR3 runs to 14 residues. DNA for the CDR3: TGTGCCAGCAGCAGGGCCCGAAGCACAGATACGCAGTATTTT. As protein: CASSRARSTDTQYF.

V and J are TRBV2 and TRBJ1-3; D gene ambiguous. CDR3 length: 13 amino acids. With 4 bases removed from V and 0 bases from J, the gap between germline ends came to 4 bases. Germline loops: CDR1 SNHLY, CDR2 FYNNEI. The DNA of the CDR3 is TGTGCCAGCAGTGGAGACTCTGGAAACACCATATATTTT. Amino acids: CASSGDSGNTIYF.

The chain combines TRBV19 with TRBJ1-2, with D unresolved. CDR1 and CDR2 from the germline V gene are LNHDA and SQIVND (reference sequence). This CDR3 is 14 amino acids long. Trimming took 2 bases from V and 0 from J, leaving 7 bases between them. DNA for the CDR3: TGTGCCAGTAGTATACAGGCCTCTAACTATGGCTACACCTTC. The encoded protein is CASSIQASNYGYTF.

The chain employs TRBV6-5 and TRBJ1-2; 9 bases match TRBD1. The CDR3 has 13 amino acids. The V gene end was trimmed by 5 bases and the J gene end by 7 bases; junction bases not matched to a gene: 5. Germline values: CDR1 MNHEY, CDR2 SVGAGI. The CDR3 nucleotides are TGTGCCAGCAGTACGACAGGGGGGGGTGGCTACACCTTC. Encoded protein: CASSTTGGGGYTF.

The chain combines TRBV11-2 with TRBJ2-2, with 9 bases matching TRBD1. The germline CDR1 and CDR2 sequences are SGHAT and FQNNGV. The CDR3 extends over 16 amino acids. Trimming at V came to 1 base and at J to 4 bases, leaving 4 bases not matched to a gene. The CDR3 loop is CASSLGRQGGTGELFF. The CDR3 DNA follows: TGTGCCAGCAGCTTAGGGCGACAGGGGGGCACCGGGGAGCTGTTTTTT.

The table lists this clone with a few counts. V and J are TRBV3-1 (or the pseudogene TRBV3-2) and TRBJ1-2; 8 bases align to TRBD1. CDR1 is LGHDT and CDR2 is YNNKEL in the germline V gene (reference sequence). This CDR3 region has 12 residues. After removal of 3 bases from V and 8 bases from J, the junction contained 2 bases not matched to a gene. This CDR3 is CASSQGDRGYTF. Here the CDR3 DNA reads TGTGCCAGCAGCCAGGGGGACAGGGGCTACACCTTC.

This chain joins TRBV6-6 and TRBJ1-2; 7 bases are a match to TRBD1. The CDR3 runs 14 residues. After removal of 3 bases from V and 8 bases from J, the junction contained 9 bases not matched to a gene. The germline gives CDR1 MNHNY, CDR2 SVGAGI (reference sequence). The CDR3 DNA reads as TGTGCCAGCAGTTATTCCGGGACAGAAATGGGCTACACCTTC. Protein: CASSYSGTEMGYTF.

This clone was seen only once. CDR3 sequence reads: CASSRTSNYGYTF. CDR3 DNA sequence: TGTGCCAGCAGCCGGACATCTAACTATGGCTACACCTTC. The chain uses TRBV11-1 and TRBJ1-2, with D tentatively TRBD1 (5 bases). The CDR3 sequence is 13 residues long. CDR1 and CDR2 (germline): SGHAT, FQDESV (reference sequence). Trimming took off 5 bases at V and 0 bases at J, with 7 bases between the two ends. The full variable domain, in which reference TRBV11-1 and TRBJ1-2 provide the parts outside the CDR3, is EAEVAQSPRYKITEKSQAVAFWCDPISGHATLYWYRQILGQGPELLVQFQDESVVDDSQLPKDRFSAERLKGVDSTLKIQPAELGDSAMYLCASSRTSNYGYTFGSGTRLTVV.